Below, 13 T cell receptor beta chains from the same sample are listed, as sequenced in a study of Ad26.COV2.S vaccination and SARS-CoV-2 variants. Clones were sequenced by immunoSEQ multiplex PCR, and TCRdb holds only the in-frame ones, with some missing. The repertoire has 250,000 or so clones, around nine tenths of them found once; the top ten carry roughly 3%. Treatment indicated: approximately 18 received Ad26.COV2.S at low or high dose, single or two shots; several received placebo; per-sample allocation not given. Sample collection was performed on day 63 after the first vaccine or placebo injection. Sequencing was performed on peripheral blood, taken in a trial of Ad26.COV2.S vaccine versus placebo. These receptors originate from a person between 18 and 59 years old who received the Ad26.COV2.S COVID-19 vaccine or a placebo.

The chain links TRBV10-3 to TRBJ2-5; D is unclear. V was cut by 0 bases and J by 5 bases, with 4 bases left in between. The germline V gene has CDR1 ENHRY and CDR2 SYGVKD. The CDR3 is 12 residues long. In DNA, the CDR3 is TGTGCCATCAGTGAGTCGTGGGAGACCCAGTACTTC. Its protein product is CAISESWETQYF.

The chain links TRBV6-5 to TRBJ2-3; D remains unclear. Between the trimmed V and J ends, which lost 8 bases and 0 bases, there was a span of 12 bases. Looked up from germline, CDR1 is MNHEY and CDR2 is SVGAGI. CDR3 size: 14 residues. This CDR3 is CASSRATSTDTQYF. The CDR3 bases are TGTGCCAGCTCAAGAGCTACTAGCACAGATACGCAGTATTTT.

The rearrangement links TRBV11-2 to TRBJ2-3, with 7 nucleotides matching TRBD2. Losses at the gene ends were 3 bases for V and 2 bases for J; bases not matched to a gene: 11. The CDR3 runs 17 residues. Germline CDR1 and CDR2: SGHAT and FQNNGV. For the CDR3, the DNA is TGTGCCAGCAGCTTGGAGAGGAGCGGGGCTTACACAGATACGCAGTATTTT. Translating gives CASSLERSGAYTDTQYF.

The V call is TRBV6-5, the J call TRBJ1-2; D is unclear. CDR1 is MNHEY, CDR2 SVGAGI, per germline. The CDR3 runs 14 residues. The germline V and J ends were trimmed by 6 bases and 4 bases, with 15 bases remaining between them. The CDR3 is CASRPGSLLYGYTF. The CDR3 DNA reads TGTGCCAGCAGACCGGGCAGCCTACTCTATGGCTACACCTTC.

This clone was found a few times. This chain links TRBV3-1 (or the pseudogene TRBV3-2) with TRBJ2-5; 11 bases are shared with TRBD2. The CDR3 is made up of 16 amino acids. CDR1 LGHDT and CDR2 YNNKEL come from the germline V gene (reference sequence). V gave up 4 bases and J gave up 1 base; unmatched junction bases: 5. This CDR3 reads CASSPRLAGGQETQYF. In DNA, the CDR3 is TGTGCCAGCAGCCCCCGGCTAGCGGGGGGCCAAGAGACCCAGTACTTC.

The chain couples TRBV2 to TRBJ1-2, with 8 positions matching TRBD1. This CDR3 comprises 18 residues. CDR1 SNHLY and CDR2 FYNNEI come from the germline V gene. V was clipped by 5 bases and J by 0 bases; unmatched bases: 14. The CDR3 loop is CASSPSRAGGFPNYGYTF. The DNA of the CDR3 is TGTGCCAGCAGTCCTTCCCGGGCAGGGGGCTTTCCTAACTATGGCTACACCTTC.

The chain couples TRBV20-1 to TRBJ2-4, with unresolved D. Looked up from germline, CDR1 is DFQATT and CDR2 is SNEGSKA (reference sequence). Trimming took off 5 bases at V and 6 bases at J, with 5 bases between the two ends. This CDR3 spans 10 amino acids. CDR3 nucleotide sequence: TGCAGTGCTCCCCTAAACATTCAGTACTTC. Its protein is CSAPLNIQYF.

This clone was counted once. J is TRBJ1-5 and V is TRBV4-3; D unresolved. Trimming stripped 4 bases from V and 3 bases from J, with 13 bases between. Germline CDR1 reads LGHNA; CDR2 reads YSLEER. The CDR3 runs 15 residues. The CDR3 sequence is CASSPSSRANQPQHF. CDR3 bases: TGCGCCAGCAGCCCCTCCTCTAGGGCCAATCAGCCCCAGCATTTT.

The chain carries TRBV4-1 and TRBJ2-2; the D gene is possibly TRBD1 (6 bases). Trimming left V 6 bases short and J 0 bases short, with 14 bases between. CDR3 length: 16 amino acids. Germline V CDR1 and CDR2: MGHRA, YSYEKL. CDR3 in amino acids: CASRTVGGSNTGELFF. CDR3 in DNA: TGCGCCAGCAGGACGGTAGGGGGTTCGAACACCGGGGAGCTGTTTTTT.

This clone was seen a single time. The gene calls are TRBV6-5 and TRBJ2-2; no reliable D call. The CDR3 has 14 residues. Germline CDR1 and CDR2: MNHEY and SVGAGI. Between the trimmed V and J ends, which lost 0 bases and 6 bases, there was a span of 8 bases. CDR3 bases: TGTGCCAGCAGTTACTCGAAGATTCCCGGGGAGCTGTTTTTT. This translates into CASSYSKIPGELFF.

This chain uses TRBV24-1 with TRBJ2-1; D is unclear. The CDR3 has 11 amino acids. V lost 4 bases to trimming and J lost 7 bases, with 4 bases between them. Germline assignment: CDR1 KGHDR and CDR2 SFDVKD. CDR3 nucleotide sequence: TGTGCCACCAGTGAACTTAATGAGCAGTTCTTC. The encoded protein is CATSELNEQFF.

This chain joins TRBV30 and TRBJ1-5; TRBD1 is a possible D gene (5 bases). The V gene lost 3 bases and the J gene lost 1 base, with 10 bases spanning the gap. This CDR3 comprises 14 residues. The germline CDR1 and CDR2 sequences are GTSNPN and SVGIG (reference sequence). Written as DNA, the CDR3 is TGTGCCTGGAGCGGTAGGGGAAGCAATCAGCCCCAGCATTTT. This sequence encodes CAWSGRGSNQPQHF. The whole variable domain, remainder taken from reference TRBV30 and TRBJ1-5, is SQTIHQWPATLVQPVGSPLSLECTVEGTSNPNLYWYRQAAGRGLQLLFYSVGIGQISSEVPQNLSASRPQDRQFILSSKKLLLSDSGFYLCAWSGRGSNQPQHFGDGTRLSIL.

This chain uses TRBV7-3 with TRBJ1-1, with D maybe TRBD1 (5 bases). Trimming stripped 1 base from V and 2 bases from J, with 14 bases between. CDR1 is SGHTA and CDR2 is FQGTGA in the germline V gene. The CDR3 contains 16 residues. This CDR3 reads CASSLMGESGNTEAFF. CDR3 nucleotides: TGTGCCAGCAGCTTAATGGGGGAGTCGGGAAACACTGAAGCTTTCTTT.